The 10 T cell receptor beta chains listed next were all sequenced from one sample in a study of identical twins. MiXCR, applied by TCRdb to the 5' RACE reads, yields one record per CDR3 protein. The sample includes 1.5 million to 2 million distinct CDR3 sequences, about 31% seen only once; the top ten take about 0.27%. Sequencing was done on a sample of cord blood. The receptor source for this set is a newborn girl in good health.

This clonotype was found a few times. The CDR3 nucleotides read TGTGCCAGCAGCCGATCCGGGACGCGAACCTACAATGAGCAGTTCTTC. Translation: CASSRSGTRTYNEQFF. The chain employs TRBV5-5 and TRBJ2-1; the D call may be TRBD1 or TRBD2 (5 bases each). The CDR3 is 16 amino acids. Trimming removed 4 bases at V and 2 bases at J, with 16 bases between. Germline V gene data show CDR1 as SGHKS and CDR2 as YYEKEE (reference sequence). Looking up the rest from reference TRBV5-5 and TRBJ2-1 gives the full variable domain: DAGVTQSPTHLIKTRGQQVTLRCSPISGHKSVSWYQQVLGQGPQFIFQYYEKEERGRGNFPDRFSARQFPNYSSELNVNALLLGDSALYLCASSRSGTRTYNEQFFGPGTRLTVL.

V usage is TRBV7-2 and J usage is TRBJ2-7, with D perhaps matching TRBD2 (5 bases). CDR3 size: 16 residues. CDR1 and CDR2 (germline): SGHTA, FQGNSA. Trimming cost V 3 bases and J 2 bases, with 17 bases left between them. CDR3 residues: CASSFKTSSFPYEQYF. The CDR3 DNA reads as TGTGCCAGCAGCTTTAAAACTAGTAGTTTCCCCTACGAGCAGTACTTC.

This clonotype has ten or more counts. This chain joins TRBV5-1 and TRBJ2-5; TRBD2 matches 8 bases. This CDR3 is 15 amino acids long. The germline V gene encodes CDR1 SGHRS and CDR2 YFSETQ. The V gene end was trimmed by 2 bases and the J gene end by 1 base; junction bases not matched to a gene: 4. The DNA of the CDR3 is TGCGCCAGCAGCTTTTTACGGGAGGGCCAAGAGACCCAGTACTTC. Its protein is CASSFLREGQETQYF.

The chain is built from TRBV3-1 and TRBJ2-3, with 8 bases that match TRBD2. Trimming removed 4 bases from V and 2 bases from J; junction bases left unmatched: 5. Per germline, CDR1 LGHDT and CDR2 YNNKEL (reference sequence). This CDR3 comprises 15 residues. The CDR3 sequence: CASSPGTSHTDTQYF. The CDR3 DNA reads TGTGCCAGCAGCCCCGGGACTAGTCACACAGATACGCAGTATTTT.

This clonotype has a handful of counts. The chain links TRBV6-6 to TRBJ2-7; the match to TRBD1 covers 8 bases. This CDR3 comprises 17 residues. Germline assignment: CDR1 MNHNY and CDR2 SVGAGI (reference sequence). V gave up 2 bases and J gave up 1 base; unmatched junction bases: 10. The CDR3 reads CASSYTTGTGVSYEQYF. The CDR3 bases are TGTGCCAGCAGTTACACAACCGGGACAGGAGTTTCCTACGAGCAGTACTTC.

The chain recombines TRBV11-2 with TRBJ1-6; D unclear. V was trimmed by 1 base and J by 11 bases, leaving 15 bases between them. The CDR3 length is 15 residues. CDR1 and CDR2 from the germline V gene are SGHAT and FQNNGV. The CDR3 DNA reads as TGTGCCAGCAGCTTAGTTACGTTTGGGCTGCCACCCCTCCACTTT. Its protein product is CASSLVTFGLPPLHF. Full variable domain (outside the CDR3, taken from reference TRBV11-2 and TRBJ1-6): EAGVAQSPRYKIIEKRQSVAFWCNPISGHATLYWYQQILGQGPKLLIQFQNNGVVDDSQLPKDRFSAERLKGVDSTLKIQPAKLEDSAVYLCASSLVTFGLPPLHFGNGTRLTVT.

The CDR3 nucleotides read TGTGCCAGCAGCTTAAGGGCTAGCAGGGACAATGAGCAGTTCTTC. Its protein is CASSLRASRDNEQFF. The rearrangement links TRBV7-2 to TRBJ2-1; D could derive from TRBD1 or TRBD2 (5 bases each). The CDR3 is 15 amino acids. Germline loops: CDR1 SGHTA, CDR2 FQGNSA. Trimming took off 2 bases at V and 5 bases at J, with 13 bases between the two ends.

The rearrangement joins TRBV27 to TRBJ2-7, with 10 bases that match TRBD2. The CDR3 has 13 residues. After removal of 0 bases from V and 10 bases from J, the junction contained 3 bases not matched to a gene. Germline loops: CDR1 MNHEY, CDR2 SMNVEV (reference sequence). CDR3: CASSLSTSGPQYF. Written as DNA, the CDR3 is TGTGCCAGCAGTTTATCGACTAGCGGGCCCCAGTACTTC.

This clonotype was counted only a few times. This chain links TRBV5-1 with TRBJ2-1; 11 nucleotides align to TRBD1. This CDR3 comprises 16 residues. Germline-derived CDR1 and CDR2 are SGHRS and YFSETQ. V lost 4 bases to trimming and J lost 6 bases; unmatched junction nucleotides: 9. For the CDR3, the DNA is TGCGCCAGCAGCCTAGCGAGCGGGACAGGGGGCAATGAGCAGTTCTTC. Encoded protein: CASSLASGTGGNEQFF.

The V call is TRBV29-1, the J call TRBJ2-7; maybe TRBD1 (6 bases). The length of the CDR3 is 13 residues. Trimming removed 6 bases at V and 2 bases at J, with 14 bases between. Germline loops: CDR1 SQVTM, CDR2 ANQGSEA. CDR3 nucleotide sequence: TGCAGCGTGCCGGGCAGGGGAACCTACGAGCAGTACTTC. Residues: CSVPGRGTYEQYF.